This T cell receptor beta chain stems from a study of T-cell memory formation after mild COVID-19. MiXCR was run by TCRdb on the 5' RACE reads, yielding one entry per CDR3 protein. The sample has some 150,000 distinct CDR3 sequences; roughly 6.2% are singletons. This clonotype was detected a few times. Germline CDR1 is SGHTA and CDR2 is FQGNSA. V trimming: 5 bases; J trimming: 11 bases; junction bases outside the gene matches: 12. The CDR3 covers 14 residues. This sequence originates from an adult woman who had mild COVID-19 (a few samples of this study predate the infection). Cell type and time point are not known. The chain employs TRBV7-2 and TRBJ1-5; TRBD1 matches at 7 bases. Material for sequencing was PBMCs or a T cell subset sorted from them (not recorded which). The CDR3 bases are TGTGCCAGCAGCCAAGACAGGGTTAGGGGGACCCAGCATTTT. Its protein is CASSQDRVRGTQHF.